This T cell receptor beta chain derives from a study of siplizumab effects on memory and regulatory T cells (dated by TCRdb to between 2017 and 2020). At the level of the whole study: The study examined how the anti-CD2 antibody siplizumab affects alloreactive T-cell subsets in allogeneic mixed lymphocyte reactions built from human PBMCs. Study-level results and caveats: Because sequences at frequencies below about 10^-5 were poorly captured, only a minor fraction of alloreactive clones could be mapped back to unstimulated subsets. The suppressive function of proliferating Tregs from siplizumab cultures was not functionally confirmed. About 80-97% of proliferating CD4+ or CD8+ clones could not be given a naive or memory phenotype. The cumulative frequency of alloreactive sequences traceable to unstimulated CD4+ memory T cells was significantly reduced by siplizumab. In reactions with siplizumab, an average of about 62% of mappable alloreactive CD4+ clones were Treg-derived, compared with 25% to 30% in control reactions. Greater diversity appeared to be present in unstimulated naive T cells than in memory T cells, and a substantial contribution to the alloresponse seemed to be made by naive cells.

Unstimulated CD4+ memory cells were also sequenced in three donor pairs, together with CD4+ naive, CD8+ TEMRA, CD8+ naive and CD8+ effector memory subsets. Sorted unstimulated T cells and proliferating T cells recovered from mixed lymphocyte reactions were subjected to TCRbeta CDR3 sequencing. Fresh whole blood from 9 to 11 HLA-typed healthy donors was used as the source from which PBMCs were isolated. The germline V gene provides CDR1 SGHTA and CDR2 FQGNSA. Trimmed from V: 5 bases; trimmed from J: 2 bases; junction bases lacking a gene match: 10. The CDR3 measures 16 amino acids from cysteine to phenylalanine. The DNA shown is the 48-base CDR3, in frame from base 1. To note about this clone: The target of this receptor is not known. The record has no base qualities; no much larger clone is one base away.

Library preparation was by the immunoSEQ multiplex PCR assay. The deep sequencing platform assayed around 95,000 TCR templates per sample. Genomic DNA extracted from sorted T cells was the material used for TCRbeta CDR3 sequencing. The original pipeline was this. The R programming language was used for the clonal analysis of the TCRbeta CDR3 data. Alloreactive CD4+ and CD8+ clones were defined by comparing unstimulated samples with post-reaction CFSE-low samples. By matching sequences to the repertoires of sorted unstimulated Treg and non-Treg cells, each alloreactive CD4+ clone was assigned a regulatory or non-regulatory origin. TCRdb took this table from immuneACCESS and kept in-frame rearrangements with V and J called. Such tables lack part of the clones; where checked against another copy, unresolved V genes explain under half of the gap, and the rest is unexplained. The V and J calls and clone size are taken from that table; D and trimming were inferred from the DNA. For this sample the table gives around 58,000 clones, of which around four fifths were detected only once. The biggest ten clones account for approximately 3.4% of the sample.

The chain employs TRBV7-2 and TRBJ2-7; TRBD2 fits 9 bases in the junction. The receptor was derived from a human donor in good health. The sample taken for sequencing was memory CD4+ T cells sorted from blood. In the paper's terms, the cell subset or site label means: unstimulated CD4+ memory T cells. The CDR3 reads CASSPLGGGVPYEQYF. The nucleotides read TGTGCCAGCAGCCCGCTGGGCGGGGGGGTTCCCTACGAGCAGTACTTC.